This T cell receptor beta chain stems from a study of breast tumors, draining lymph nodes, adjacent tissues. Study-level results: Luminal-like breast cancer showed significantly greater tumor-nontumor repertoire similarity than basal-like breast cancer did.

This clonotype was found many times. Its antigen is not identified. TCRdb reanalysed the multiplex PCR reads using MiXCR and keeps one entry per CDR3 protein. The repertoire holds roughly 260,000 distinct CDR3 sequences, 30% to 35% seen once, with around 1.1% in the top ten. Samples came from axillary lymph nodes draining the breast cancer. The CDR3 length is 13 residues. Trimming took 8 bases from V and 4 from J; bases not matched to a gene: 7. Per germline, CDR1 GTSNPN and CDR2 SVGIG (reference sequence). The clonotype originates from a female donor with breast cancer. Some clones in this sample may be carry-over from other donors' samples. The sequencing input was axillary lymph node tissue. V gene TRBV30 combines with J gene TRBJ2-5, with TRBD2 identical over 10 bases. The CDR3 spells CARSSGSGETQYF. The CDR3 DNA reads TGTGCCAGGTCTAGCGGGAGTGGAGAGACCCAGTACTTC.